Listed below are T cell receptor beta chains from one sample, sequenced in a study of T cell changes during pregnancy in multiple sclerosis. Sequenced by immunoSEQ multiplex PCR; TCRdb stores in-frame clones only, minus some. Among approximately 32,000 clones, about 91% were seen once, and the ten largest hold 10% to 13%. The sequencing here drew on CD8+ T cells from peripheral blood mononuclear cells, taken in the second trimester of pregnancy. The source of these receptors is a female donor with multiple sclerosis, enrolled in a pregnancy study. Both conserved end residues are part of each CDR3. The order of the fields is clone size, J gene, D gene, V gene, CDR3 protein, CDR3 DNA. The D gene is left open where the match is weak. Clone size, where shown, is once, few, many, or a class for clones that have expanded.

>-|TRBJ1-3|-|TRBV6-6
CASSYSTGGGNTIYF
TGTGCCAGCAGTTACTCGACGGGGGGTGGAAACACCATATATTTT
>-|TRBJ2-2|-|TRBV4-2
CASSQVTELNTGELFF
TGTGCCAGCAGCCAAGTGACAGAGTTGAACACCGGGGAGCTGTTTTTT
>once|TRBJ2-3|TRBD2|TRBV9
CASSGSGRGADTQYF
TGTGCCAGCAGCGGGAGCGGGAGAGGAGCAGATACGCAGTATTTT
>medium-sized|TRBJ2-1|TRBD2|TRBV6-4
CASSELAGDYNEQFF
TGTGCCAGCAGTGAACTAGCGGGAGACTACAATGAGCAGTTCTTC
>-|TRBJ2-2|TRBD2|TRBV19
CASSTREGGTGELFF
TGTGCCAGTAGTACCCGGGAGGGGGGTACCGGGGAGCTGTTTTTT
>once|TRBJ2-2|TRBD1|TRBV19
CASSIGTARKGGELFF
TGTGCCAGTAGTATCGGGACAGCCAGAAAGGGCGGGGAGCTGTTTTTT
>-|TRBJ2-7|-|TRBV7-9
CASSSTAF
TGTGCCAGCAGCTCCACAGCCTTC
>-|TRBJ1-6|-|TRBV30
CAWKPGYNSPLHF
TGTGCCTGGAAGCCGGGGTATAATTCACCCCTCCACTTT
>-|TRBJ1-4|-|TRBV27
CASSQRWGGEKLFF
TGTGCCAGCAGTCAAAGGTGGGGAGGAGAAAAACTGTTTTTT
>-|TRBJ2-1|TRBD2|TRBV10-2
CASTLGGVYEQFF
TGCGCCAGCACTCTGGGGGGGGTATATGAGCAGTTCTTC
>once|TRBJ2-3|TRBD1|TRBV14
CASSQELGQITDTQYF
TGTGCCAGCAGCCAAGAATTGGGACAGATCACAGATACGCAGTATTTT
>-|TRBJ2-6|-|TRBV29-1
CSVGMRGFSGANVLTF
TGCAGCGTTGGCATGAGAGGGTTCTCTGGGGCCAACGTCCTGACTTTC
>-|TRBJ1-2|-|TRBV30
CASDRVSNYGYTF
TGTGCCTCAGACCGGGTTTCTAACTATGGCTACACCTTC
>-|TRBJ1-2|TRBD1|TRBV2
CANKKGWGDRVDGYTF
TGTGCCAACAAAAAGGGCTGGGGAGACAGGGTGGATGGCTACACCTTC
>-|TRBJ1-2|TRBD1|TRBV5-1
CASSLDPGQGNYGYTF
TGCGCCAGCAGCTTGGACCCGGGACAGGGAAACTATGGCTACACCTTC
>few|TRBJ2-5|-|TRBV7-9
CASSPSERGSETQYF
TGTGCCAGCAGCCCGTCTGAAAGGGGATCAGAGACCCAGTACTTC
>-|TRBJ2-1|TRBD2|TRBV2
CASTGTNSYNEQFF
TGTGCCAGCACCGGGACTAACTCCTACAATGAGCAGTTCTTC
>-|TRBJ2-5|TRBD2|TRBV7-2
CASSLEGLAGETQYF
TGTGCCAGCAGCTTAGAGGGACTAGCTGGGGAGACCCAGTACTTC
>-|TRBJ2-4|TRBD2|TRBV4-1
CASRQTGTSGENIQYF
TGCGCCAGCAGGCAAACCGGGACTAGCGGCGAAAACATTCAGTACTTC
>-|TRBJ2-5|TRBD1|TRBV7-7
CASSPPRGQGVETQYF
TGTGCCAGCAGCCCCCCGAGGGGACAGGGCGTAGAGACCCAGTACTTC
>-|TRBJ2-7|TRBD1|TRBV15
CATSSRQGVYEQYF
TGTGCCACCAGCTCCCGACAGGGAGTCTACGAGCAGTACTTC
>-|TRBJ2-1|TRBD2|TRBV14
CASSQEKREPHNEQFF
TGTGCCAGCAGCCAAGAGAAGCGGGAACCCCACAATGAGCAGTTCTTC
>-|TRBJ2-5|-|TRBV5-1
CASSSQGSHLKETQYF
TGCGCCAGCAGCTCCCAGGGGTCCCACCTCAAAGAGACCCAGTACTTC
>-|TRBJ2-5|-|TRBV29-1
CSVPGRETQYF
TGCAGCGTTCCAGGGCGGGAGACCCAGTACTTC
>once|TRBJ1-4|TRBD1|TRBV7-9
CASSSATGGAGEKLFF
TGTGCCAGCAGCTCCGCGACAGGGGGCGCCGGTGAAAAACTGTTTTTT
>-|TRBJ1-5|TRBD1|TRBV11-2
CASSVGGQGLSNQPQHF
TGTGCCAGCAGCGTAGGGGGACAGGGATTAAGCAATCAGCCCCAGCATTTT
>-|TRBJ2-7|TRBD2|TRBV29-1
CSVEDNLAGREQYF
TGCAGCGTTGAAGATAACCTAGCGGGGCGTGAGCAGTACTTC
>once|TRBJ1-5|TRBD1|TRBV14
CASSAGTGSNQPQHF
TGTGCCAGCAGCGCCGGGACAGGCAGCAATCAGCCCCAGCATTTT
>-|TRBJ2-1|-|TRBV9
CASSVGGDDEQFF
TGTGCCAGCAGCGTAGGGGGCGATGATGAGCAGTTCTTC
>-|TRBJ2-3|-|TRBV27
CASSLRREVTDTQYF
TGTGCCAGCAGTTTAAGGAGGGAGGTCACAGATACGCAGTATTTT
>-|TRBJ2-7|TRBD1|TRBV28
CASSSYSGTVSTYEQYF
TGTGCCAGCAGTTCCTACTCGGGGACAGTTTCCACCTACGAGCAGTACTTC
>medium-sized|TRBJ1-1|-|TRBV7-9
CASSLVEGLNTEAFF
TGTGCCAGCAGCTTAGTAGAGGGTTTGAACACTGAAGCTTTCTTT
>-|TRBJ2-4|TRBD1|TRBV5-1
CASSLVGQKTAKNIQYF
TGCGCCAGCAGCTTGGTGGGACAGAAGACAGCCAAAAACATTCAGTACTTC
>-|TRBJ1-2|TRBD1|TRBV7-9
CASSPGTGVYGYTF
TGTGCCAGCAGCCCCGGGACAGGAGTCTATGGCTACACCTTC
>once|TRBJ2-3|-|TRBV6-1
CATRLGLDTQYF
TGTGCCACCCGTTTGGGGCTAGATACGCAGTATTTT
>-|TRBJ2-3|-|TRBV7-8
CASSLPRQSSTDTQYF
TGTGCCAGCAGCTTACCCCGACAGAGTAGCACAGATACGCAGTATTTT
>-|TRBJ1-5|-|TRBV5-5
CASSSAGTYSNQPQHF
TGTGCCAGCAGTTCCGCAGGGACTTATAGCAATCAGCCCCAGCATTTT
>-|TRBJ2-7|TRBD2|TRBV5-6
CASSLLGTSGFFYEQYF
TGTGCCAGCAGCTTGCTTGGGACTAGCGGGTTCTTCTACGAGCAGTACTTC
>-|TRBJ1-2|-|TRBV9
CASSVARRAEYGYTF
TGTGCCAGCAGCGTGGCTAGGCGCGCTGAGTATGGCTACACCTTC
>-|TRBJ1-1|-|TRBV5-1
CASSLAGRNAEAFF
TGCGCCAGCAGCTTGGCAGGGAGGAACGCTGAAGCTTTCTTT